This T cell receptor beta chain appears in the sequencing data of a study of cytomegalovirus exposure and HLA in healthy donors. Primers for the PCR totalled 60 Vbeta and 13 Jbeta. Data came from immunoSEQ multiplex PCR; TCRdb stores just in-frame clones and leaves some out. The sample contains about 100,000 clones, approximately 73% of which appear only once. CDR1 is SNHLY and CDR2 is FYNNEI in the germline V gene. The ends were cut back, 6 bases at V and 8 bases at J, with 14 bases in the middle. The CDR3 extends over 13 amino acids. This clone has more than one count but fewer than ten. The receptor was derived from a woman aged 45-59 years in good health and CMV-seropositive. The sample comprised PBMCs. The chain uses TRBV2 and TRBJ2-1; TRBD2 is a possible D gene (5 bases). The CDR3 DNA follows: TGTGCCAGCAGAGAGGTCGGGGTCTATGAGCAGTTCTTC. Translation gives CASREVGVYEQFF.